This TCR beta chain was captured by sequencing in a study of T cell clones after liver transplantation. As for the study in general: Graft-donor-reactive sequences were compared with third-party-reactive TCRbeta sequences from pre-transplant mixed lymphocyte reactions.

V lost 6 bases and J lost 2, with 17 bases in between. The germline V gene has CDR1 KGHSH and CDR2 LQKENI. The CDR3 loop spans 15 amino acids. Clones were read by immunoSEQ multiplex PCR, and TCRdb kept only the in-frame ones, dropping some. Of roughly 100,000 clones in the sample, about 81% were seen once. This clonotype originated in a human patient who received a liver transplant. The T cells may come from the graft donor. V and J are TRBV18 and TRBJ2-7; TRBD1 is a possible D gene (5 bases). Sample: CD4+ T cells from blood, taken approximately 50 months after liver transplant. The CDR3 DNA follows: TGTGCCAGCTCCGTGGAGACAGCGAACACCTACGAGCAGTACTTC. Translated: CASSVETANTYEQYF.